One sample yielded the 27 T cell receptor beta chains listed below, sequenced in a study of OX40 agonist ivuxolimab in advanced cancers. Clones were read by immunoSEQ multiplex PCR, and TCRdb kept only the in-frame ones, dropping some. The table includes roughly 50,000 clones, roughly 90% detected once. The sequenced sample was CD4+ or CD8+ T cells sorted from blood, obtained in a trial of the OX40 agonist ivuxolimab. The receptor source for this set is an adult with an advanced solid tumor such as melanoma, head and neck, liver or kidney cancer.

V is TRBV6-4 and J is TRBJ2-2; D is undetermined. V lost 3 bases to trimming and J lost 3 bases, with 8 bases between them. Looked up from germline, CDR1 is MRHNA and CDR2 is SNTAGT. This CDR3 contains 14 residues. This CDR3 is CASSEKLDTGELFF. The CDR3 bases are TGTGCCAGCAGTGAAAAGTTGGACACCGGGGAGCTGTTTTTT.

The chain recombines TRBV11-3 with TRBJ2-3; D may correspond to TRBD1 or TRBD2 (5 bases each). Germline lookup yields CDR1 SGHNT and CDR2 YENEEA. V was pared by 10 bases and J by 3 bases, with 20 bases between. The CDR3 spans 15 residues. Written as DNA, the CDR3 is TGTGCCACTACGGGACGGGCCGCCGGAACAGATACGCAGTATTTT. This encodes CATTGRAAGTDTQYF.

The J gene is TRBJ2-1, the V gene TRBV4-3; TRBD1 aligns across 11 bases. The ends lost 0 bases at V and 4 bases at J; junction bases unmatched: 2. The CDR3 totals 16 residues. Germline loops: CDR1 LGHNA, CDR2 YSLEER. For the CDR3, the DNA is TGCGCCAGCAGCCAAGACCGGGACAGGGGGTACAATGAGCAGTTCTTC. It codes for CASSQDRDRGYNEQFF.

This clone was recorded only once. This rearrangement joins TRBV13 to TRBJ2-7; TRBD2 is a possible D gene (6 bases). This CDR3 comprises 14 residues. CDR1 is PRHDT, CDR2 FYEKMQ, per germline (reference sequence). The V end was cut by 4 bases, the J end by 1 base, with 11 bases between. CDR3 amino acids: CASSSGLLSYEQYF. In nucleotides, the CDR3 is TGTGCCAGCAGCTCCGGACTACTATCCTACGAGCAGTACTTC.

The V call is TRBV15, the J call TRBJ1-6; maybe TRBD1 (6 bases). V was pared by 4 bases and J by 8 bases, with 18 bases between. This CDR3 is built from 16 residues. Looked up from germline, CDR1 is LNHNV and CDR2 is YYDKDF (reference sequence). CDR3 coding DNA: TGTGCCACCAGCAACCCCCGGGACAAAAGGGATTCACCCCTCCACTTT. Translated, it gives CATSNPRDKRDSPLHF.

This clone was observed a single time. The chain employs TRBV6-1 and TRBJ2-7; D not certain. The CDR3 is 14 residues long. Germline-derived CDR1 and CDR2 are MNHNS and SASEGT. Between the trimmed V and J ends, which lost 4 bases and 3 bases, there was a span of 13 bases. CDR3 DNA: TGTGCCAGCAGTGGGGGTGCAGCTGGCTACGAGCAGTACTTC. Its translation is CASSGGAAGYEQYF.

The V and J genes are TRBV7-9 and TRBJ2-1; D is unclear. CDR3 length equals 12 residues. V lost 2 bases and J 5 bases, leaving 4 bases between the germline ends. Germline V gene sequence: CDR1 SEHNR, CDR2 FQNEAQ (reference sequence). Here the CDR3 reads CASSLTNNEQFF. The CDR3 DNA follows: TGTGCCAGCAGCTTAACGAACAATGAGCAGTTCTTC. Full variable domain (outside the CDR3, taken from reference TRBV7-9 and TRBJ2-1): DTGVSQNPRHKITKRGQNVTFRCDPISEHNRLYWYRQTLGQGPEFLTYFQNEAQLEKSRLLSDRFSAERPKGSFSTLEIQRTEQGDSAMYLCASSLTNNEQFFGPGTRLTVL.

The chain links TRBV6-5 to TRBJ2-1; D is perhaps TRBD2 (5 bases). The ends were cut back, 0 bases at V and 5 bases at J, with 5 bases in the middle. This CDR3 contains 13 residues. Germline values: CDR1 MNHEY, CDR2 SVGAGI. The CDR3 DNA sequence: TGTGCCAGCAGTTACTCTAGCGACAATGAGCAGTTCTTC. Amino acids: CASSYSSDNEQFF.

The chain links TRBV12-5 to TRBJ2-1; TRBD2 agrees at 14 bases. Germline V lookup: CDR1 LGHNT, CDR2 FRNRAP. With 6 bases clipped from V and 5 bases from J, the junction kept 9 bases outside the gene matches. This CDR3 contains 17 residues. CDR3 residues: CASGWEPGLAGDNEQFF. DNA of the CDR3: TGTGCTAGTGGCTGGGAACCGGGACTAGCGGGAGACAATGAGCAGTTCTTC.

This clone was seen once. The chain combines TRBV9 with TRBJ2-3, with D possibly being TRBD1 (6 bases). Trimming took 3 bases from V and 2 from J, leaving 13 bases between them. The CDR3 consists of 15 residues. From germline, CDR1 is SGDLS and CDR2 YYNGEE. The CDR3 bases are TGTGCCAGCAGCGCGGACAGTTACTACACAGATACGCAGTATTTT. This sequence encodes CASSADSYYTDTQYF.

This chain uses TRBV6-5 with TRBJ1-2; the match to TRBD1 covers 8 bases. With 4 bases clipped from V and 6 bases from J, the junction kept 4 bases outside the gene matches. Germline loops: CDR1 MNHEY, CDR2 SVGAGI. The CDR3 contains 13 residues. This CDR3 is CASSSGTGHGYTF. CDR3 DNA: TGTGCCAGCAGTTCCGGGACAGGCCATGGCTACACCTTC.

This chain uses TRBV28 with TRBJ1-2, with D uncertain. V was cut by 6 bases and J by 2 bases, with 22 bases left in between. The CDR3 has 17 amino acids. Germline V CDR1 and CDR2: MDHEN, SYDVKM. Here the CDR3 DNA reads TGTGCCAGCAGCATGGTATGGGTCGGCAGACCGAACTATGGCTACACCTTC. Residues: CASSMVWVGRPNYGYTF.

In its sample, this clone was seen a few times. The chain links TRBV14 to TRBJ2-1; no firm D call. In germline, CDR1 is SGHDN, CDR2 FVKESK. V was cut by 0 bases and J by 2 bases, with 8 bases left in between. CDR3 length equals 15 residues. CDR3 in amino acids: CASSQDNLPYNEQFF. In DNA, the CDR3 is TGTGCCAGCAGCCAAGATAACTTACCCTACAATGAGCAGTTCTTC.

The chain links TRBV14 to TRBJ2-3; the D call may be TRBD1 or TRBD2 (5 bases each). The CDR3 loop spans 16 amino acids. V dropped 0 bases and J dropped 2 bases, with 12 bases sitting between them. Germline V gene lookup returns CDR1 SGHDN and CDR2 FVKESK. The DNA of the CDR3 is TGTGCCAGCAGCCAAGATCGAGGGACCCTCACAGATACGCAGTATTTT. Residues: CASSQDRGTLTDTQYF.

CDR3 sequence reads: CASSAGTGPNEKLFF. The CDR3 DNA is TGTGCCAGCAGCGCCGGGACAGGGCCTAATGAAAAACTGTTTTTT. The chain is built from TRBV5-4 and TRBJ1-4; TRBD1 agrees at 9 bases. The V and J ends lost 4 bases and 3 bases, in that order; junction bases with no gene match: 4. The CDR3 length is 15 residues. The germline CDR1 and CDR2 sequences are SGHNT and YYREEE (reference sequence).

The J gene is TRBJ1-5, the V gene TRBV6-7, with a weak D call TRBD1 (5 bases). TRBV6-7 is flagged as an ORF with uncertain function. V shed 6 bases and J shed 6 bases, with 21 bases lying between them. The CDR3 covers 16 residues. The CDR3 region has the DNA TGTGCCAGCAGAGATTTCCGGGGGGTCTCTGGTCAGCCCCAGCATTTT. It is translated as CASRDFRGVSGQPQHF.

CDR3 in amino acids: CASSLSGTGANEQYF. DNA for the CDR3: TGTGCCAGTAGTCTGAGCGGAACAGGGGCCAACGAGCAGTACTTC. The rearrangement joins TRBV19 to TRBJ2-7; TRBD1 aligns across 7 bases. V was pared by 5 bases and J by 5 bases, with 12 bases of the junction left unmatched. The V gene's germline CDR1 is LNHDA and CDR2 SQIVND (reference sequence). This CDR3 is 15 amino acids long.

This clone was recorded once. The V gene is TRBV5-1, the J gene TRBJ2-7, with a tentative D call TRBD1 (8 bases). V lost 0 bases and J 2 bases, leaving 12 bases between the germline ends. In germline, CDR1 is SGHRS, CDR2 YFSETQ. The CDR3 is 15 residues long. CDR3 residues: CASSLEQGGPYEQYF. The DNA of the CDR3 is TGCGCCAGCAGCTTGGAACAGGGGGGGCCCTACGAGCAGTACTTC. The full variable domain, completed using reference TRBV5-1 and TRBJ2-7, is KAGVTQTPRYLIKTRGQQVTLSCSPISGHRSVSWYQQTPGQGLQFLFEYFSETQRNKGNFPGRFSGRQFSNSRSEMNVSTLELGDSALYLCASSLEQGGPYEQYFGPGTRLTVT.

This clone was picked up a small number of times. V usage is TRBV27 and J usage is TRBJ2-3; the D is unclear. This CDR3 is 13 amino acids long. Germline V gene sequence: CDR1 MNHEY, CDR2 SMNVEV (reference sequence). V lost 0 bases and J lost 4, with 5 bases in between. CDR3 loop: CASSLSRPDTQYF. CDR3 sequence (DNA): TGTGCCAGCAGTTTATCGAGGCCAGATACGCAGTATTTT.

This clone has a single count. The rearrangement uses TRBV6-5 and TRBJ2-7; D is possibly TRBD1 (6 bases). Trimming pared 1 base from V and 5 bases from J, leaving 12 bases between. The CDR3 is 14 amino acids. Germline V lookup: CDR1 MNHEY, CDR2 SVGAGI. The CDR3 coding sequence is TGTGCCAGCAGTTACTTAGACAGGTTCCACGAGCAGTACTTC. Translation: CASSYLDRFHEQYF.

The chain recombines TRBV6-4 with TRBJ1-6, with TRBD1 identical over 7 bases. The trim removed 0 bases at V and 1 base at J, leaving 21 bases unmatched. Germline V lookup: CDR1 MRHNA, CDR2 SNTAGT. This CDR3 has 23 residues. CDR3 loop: CASSDSGPGAGGEGASYNSPLHF. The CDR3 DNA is TGTGCCAGCAGTGACTCGGGCCCGGGGGCAGGAGGGGAGGGGGCGTCCTATAATTCACCCCTCCACTTT.

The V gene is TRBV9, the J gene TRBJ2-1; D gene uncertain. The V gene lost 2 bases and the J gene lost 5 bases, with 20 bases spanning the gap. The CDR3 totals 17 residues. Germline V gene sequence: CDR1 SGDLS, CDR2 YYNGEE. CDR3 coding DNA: TGTGCCAGCAGCGTGGGGTCCGCAACTGGGCACCACAATGAGCAGTTCTTC. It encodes CASSVGSATGHHNEQFF.

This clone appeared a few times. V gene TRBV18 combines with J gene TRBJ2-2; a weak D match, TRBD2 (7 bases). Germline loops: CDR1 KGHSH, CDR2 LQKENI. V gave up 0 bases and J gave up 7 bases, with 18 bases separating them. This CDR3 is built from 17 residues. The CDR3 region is CASSPPRGGAKIGELFF. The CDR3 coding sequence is TGTGCCAGCTCACCACCGAGGGGGGGCGCGAAGATCGGGGAGCTGTTTTTT.

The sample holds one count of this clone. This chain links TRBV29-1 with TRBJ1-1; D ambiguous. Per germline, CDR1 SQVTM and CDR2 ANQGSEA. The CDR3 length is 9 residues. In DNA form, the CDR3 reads TGCCCGGGGAACACTGAAGCTTTCTTT. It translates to CPGNTEAFF.

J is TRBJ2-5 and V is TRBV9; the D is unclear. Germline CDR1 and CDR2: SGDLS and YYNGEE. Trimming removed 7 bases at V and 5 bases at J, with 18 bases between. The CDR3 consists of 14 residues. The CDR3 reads CASASGNLGETQYF. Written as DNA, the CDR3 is TGTGCCAGCGCAAGTGGGAATTTGGGGGAGACCCAGTACTTC.

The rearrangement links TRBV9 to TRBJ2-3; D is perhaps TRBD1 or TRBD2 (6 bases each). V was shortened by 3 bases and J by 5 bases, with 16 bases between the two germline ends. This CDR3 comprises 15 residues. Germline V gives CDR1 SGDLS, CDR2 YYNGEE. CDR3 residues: CASSEGWGAKDTQYF. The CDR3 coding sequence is TGTGCCAGCAGCGAGGGGTGGGGGGCAAAAGATACGCAGTATTTT.

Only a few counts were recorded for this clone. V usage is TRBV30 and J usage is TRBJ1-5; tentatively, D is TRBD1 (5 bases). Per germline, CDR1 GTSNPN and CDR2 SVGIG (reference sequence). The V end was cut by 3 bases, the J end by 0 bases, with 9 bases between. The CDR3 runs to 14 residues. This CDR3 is CAWRAGFSNQPQHF. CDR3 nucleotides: TGTGCCTGGAGAGCAGGGTTTAGCAATCAGCCCCAGCATTTT. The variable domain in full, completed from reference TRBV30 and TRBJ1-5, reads SQTIHQWPATLVQPVGSPLSLECTVEGTSNPNLYWYRQAAGRGLQLLFYSVGIGQISSEVPQNLSASRPQDRQFILSSKKLLLSDSGFYLCAWRAGFSNQPQHFGDGTRLSIL.